The 26 T cell receptor beta chains presented below share a single source sample, sequenced in a study of metastatic and nonmetastatic thyroid tumors. TCRdb used MiXCR to call clones anew from the PCR reads. The data show 15,000 or so clones, with 27% seen just once and roughly 13% held by the top ten. Patients had received no treatment of any kind before thyroid surgery. The sample comprised adjacent normal tissue. Every receptor here comes from a female donor with papillary thyroid cancer or a benign thyroid nodule (not recorded which). Some clones in this sample may be carry-over from other donors' samples.

This clone was seen a few times. V gene TRBV11-2 combines with J gene TRBJ2-3; D uncertain. Trimming shortened V by 0 bases and J by 3 bases, and 4 bases separated the two germline ends. CDR1 is SGHAT, CDR2 FQNNGV, per germline. This CDR3 has 13 amino acids. The CDR3 coding sequence is TGTGCCAGCAGCTTAGATGTAACAGATACGCAGTATTTT. It specifies CASSLDVTDTQYF.

Only a few counts were recorded for this clone. The sample contains more than one DNA sequence encoding this CDR3. The V call is TRBV27, the J call TRBJ1-2, with 8 positions matching TRBD1. The CDR3 is 13 residues long. Trimming removed 3 bases from V and 6 bases from J; junction bases left unmatched: 3. The germline V gene has CDR1 MNHEY and CDR2 SMNVEV (reference sequence). The CDR3 DNA reads TGTGCCAGCAGTTTCACAGGGGGGAATGGCTACACCTTC. It is translated as CASSFTGGNGYTF.

This clone occurred a few times. The chain recombines TRBV20-1 with TRBJ1-1, with D unclear. This CDR3 has 16 amino acids. CDR1 is DFQATT, CDR2 SNEGSKA, per germline (reference sequence). Trimming stripped 1 base from V and 4 bases from J, with 19 bases between. Here the CDR3 DNA reads TGCAGTGCTAGAGTGAGACATAGGTCAGGAAGCACTGAAGCTTTCTTT. Protein product: CSARVRHRSGSTEAFF.

Turning to this clone: The same CDR3 can be traced to other DNA sequences in this sample. The chain couples TRBV20-1 to TRBJ2-5; TRBD1 matches at 7 bases. Germline V gene data show CDR1 as DFQATT and CDR2 as SNEGSKA (reference sequence). The CDR3 consists of 15 residues. The junction had 12 bases not matched to a gene; V was cut back by 3 bases and J by 5 bases. CDR3 sequence: CSARDSDRIGETQYF. As DNA, the CDR3 is TGCAGTGCTAGGGACTCGGACAGGATTGGGGAGACCCAGTACTTC.

This clone occurred many times. The chain has TRBV6-1 and TRBJ2-1, with 8 bases matching TRBD1. Germline V lookup: CDR1 MNHNS, CDR2 SASEGT. V trimming: 5 bases; J trimming: 8 bases; junction bases outside the gene matches: 11. CDR3 length equals 15 residues. This chain's CDR3 is CASSKRGTGVDEQFF. CDR3 bases: TGTGCCAGCAGTAAAAGGGGGACAGGAGTGGATGAGCAGTTCTTC.

V usage is TRBV7-9 and J usage is TRBJ1-2; D is uncertain. Trimming removed 5 bases from V and 7 bases from J, with 14 bases in between. CDR1 and CDR2 from the germline V gene are SEHNR and FQNEAQ (reference sequence). The CDR3 extends over 13 amino acids. CDR3 amino acids: CASSPEALGGYTF. As DNA, the CDR3 is TGTGCCAGCAGCCCCGAGGCCCTAGGTGGCTACACCTTC. Complete variable domain (other parts from reference TRBV7-9 and TRBJ1-2): DTGVSQNPRHKITKRGQNVTFRCDPISEHNRLYWYRQTLGQGPEFLTYFQNEAQLEKSRLLSDRFSAERPKGSFSTLEIQRTEQGDSAMYLCASSPEALGGYTFGSGTRLTVV.

The CDR3 DNA follows: TGCGCCAGCAGCTTAACAGGGATCGGTGACTATGGCTACACCTTC. Translation: CASSLTGIGDYGYTF. The chain couples TRBV5-1 to TRBJ1-2, with TRBD1 as a possible D gene (6 bases). The CDR3 loop spans 15 amino acids. V lost 2 bases to trimming and J lost 3 bases, with 14 bases between them. Germline CDR1 is SGHRS and CDR2 is YFSETQ.

Ten or more counts support this clone. This chain links TRBV20-1 with TRBJ2-5; 8 bases map to TRBD2. The CDR3 is made up of 16 amino acids. The J segment lost 5 bases and the V segment lost 3 bases, leaving 14 bases of the junction unmatched. Germline V gene data show CDR1 as DFQATT and CDR2 as SNEGSKA (reference sequence). CDR3 DNA sequence: TGCAGTGCTAGGACCCTCTCTCCTAGCGGGTCCGAGACCCAGTACTTC. The encoded protein is CSARTLSPSGSETQYF.

The table lists this clone with a few counts. V gene TRBV27 combines with J gene TRBJ1-5, with TRBD1 matching over 10 bases. The J segment lost 1 base and the V segment lost 2 bases, leaving 5 bases of the junction unmatched. The CDR3 sequence is 17 residues long. Germline values: CDR1 MNHEY, CDR2 SMNVEV (reference sequence). The CDR3 reads CASSLTGTGVSNQPQHF. CDR3 in DNA: TGTGCCAGCAGTTTAACCGGGACAGGGGTAAGCAATCAGCCCCAGCATTTT.

This clone was observed a handful of times. The chain links TRBV7-2 to TRBJ2-3, with D uncertain. Trimming shortened V by 7 bases and J by 2 bases, and 7 bases separated the two germline ends. Germline V gives CDR1 SGHTA, CDR2 FQGNSA. This CDR3 has 12 residues. CDR3 residues: CASTPPTDTQYF. The CDR3 coding sequence is TGTGCCAGCACCCCCCCCACAGATACGCAGTATTTT.

For this clone: Its ends do not fully match the called genes, so a read error is possible. This rearrangement joins TRBV5-6 to TRBJ1-5; no clear D. CDR3 length: 13 amino acids. Germline V gene lookup returns CDR1 SGHDT and CDR2 YYEEEE. As DNA, the CDR3 is TGTGCCAGCAGCTTGATGATCAATCAGCCCCAGCACTTT. This sequence encodes CASSLMINQPQHF.

This clone was counted between two and nine times. The chain carries TRBV6-1 and TRBJ1-1; TRBD1 matches 7 bases. The length of the CDR3 is 15 residues. The V segment lost 7 bases and the J segment 1 base; nucleotides outside the gene matches: 9. Germline lookup yields CDR1 MNHNS and CDR2 SASEGT. The CDR3 sequence: CASKPPGDRNTEAFF. CDR3 DNA: TGTGCCAGCAAACCCCCTGGGGACAGGAACACTGAAGCTTTCTTT.

This clone was seen a handful of times. V usage is TRBV7-9 and J usage is TRBJ1-4; TRBD1 aligns across 12 bases. There are 15 residues in the CDR3. The germline V gene encodes CDR1 SEHNR and CDR2 FQNEAQ (reference sequence). The V segment lost 1 base and the J segment 10 bases; nucleotides outside the gene matches: 4. CDR3 residues: CASSLDGTGGGKLFF. As DNA, the CDR3 is TGTGCCAGCAGCTTAGACGGGACAGGGGGCGGAAAACTGTTTTTT.

This clone has more than one count but fewer than ten. The genes are TRBV28 and TRBJ2-2, with TRBD2 matching over 7 bases. The junction had 4 bases not matched to a gene; V was cut back by 3 bases and J by 0 bases. The CDR3 has 16 amino acids. Germline V lookup: CDR1 MDHEN, CDR2 SYDVKM. CDR3 sequence: CASSFREVTNTGELFF. The CDR3 DNA reads as TGTGCCAGCAGTTTTCGGGAGGTGACGAACACCGGGGAGCTGTTTTTT.

This clone came up a few times. This sequence joins TRBV6-2 or TRBV6-3 and TRBJ2-1; 10 bases agree with TRBD2. The germline gives CDR1 MNHEY, CDR2 SVGEGT. With 4 bases clipped from V and 7 bases from J, the junction kept 7 bases outside the gene matches. The CDR3 extends over 15 amino acids. The CDR3 DNA reads as TGTGCCAGCAGTTTAAAGGCTAGCGGGAGAAATGAGCAGTTCTTC. This sequence encodes CASSLKASGRNEQFF.

This clone was seen a handful of times. The chain has TRBV27 and TRBJ2-5, with 7 bases aligning to TRBD2. The CDR3 is 14 residues long. V dropped 3 bases and J dropped 5; count of bases not matched to a gene: 6. CDR1 is MNHEY, CDR2 SMNVEV, per germline (reference sequence). The CDR3 sequence is CASSFNGRRETQYF. CDR3 sequence (DNA): TGTGCCAGCAGTTTCAACGGGAGGAGGGAGACCCAGTACTTC.

The rearrangement links TRBV20-1 to TRBJ2-1, with D maybe TRBD2 (6 bases). Germline lookup yields CDR1 DFQATT and CDR2 SNEGSKA (reference sequence). V was trimmed by 5 bases and J by 12 bases, leaving 20 bases between them. The CDR3 covers 13 residues. The CDR3 sequence: CSARDPGGSAQFF. Written as DNA, the CDR3 is TGCAGTGCTCGTGATCCTGGGGGGAGTGCGCAGTTCTTC.

The gene calls are TRBV28 and TRBJ2-1; no clear D gene. The CDR3 extends over 15 amino acids. V dropped 7 bases and J dropped 3 bases, with 16 bases sitting between them. The germline V gene encodes CDR1 MDHEN and CDR2 SYDVKM. CDR3 in amino acids: CASTPDGRLYNEQFF. The CDR3 DNA reads as TGTGCCAGCACTCCCGATGGACGCCTCTACAATGAGCAGTTCTTC.

The genes are TRBV29-1 and TRBJ2-1; the D gene is possibly TRBD2 (6 bases). The CDR3 spans 15 residues. Trimming cost V 6 bases and J 2 bases, with 17 bases left between them. In germline, CDR1 is SQVTM, CDR2 ANQGSEA. The CDR3 DNA reads as TGCAGCGTCGCTCTGGGAGGCGCGACCTACAATGAGCAGTTCTTC. Translating it yields CSVALGGATYNEQFF.

Worth noting for this clone: Germline is not matched at one junction end, which may reflect a read error. The rearrangement uses TRBV20-1 and TRBJ2-5; 7 positions match TRBD1. Germline CDR1 and CDR2: DFQATT and SNEGSKA (reference sequence). CDR3 size: 14 residues. In DNA, the CDR3 is TGCAGAGCTACCGAGACAGGGTGGGAAGAGACCCAGTACTTC. Translation gives CRATETGWEETQYF.

By share of the sample, this clone is medium-sized. The rearrangement uses TRBV5-1 and TRBJ2-7, with TRBD1 identical over 8 bases. The V segment lost 5 bases and the J segment 5 bases; nucleotides outside the gene matches: 6. Germline V gene sequence: CDR1 SGHRS, CDR2 YFSETQ. This CDR3 spans 13 amino acids. CDR3 sequence (DNA): TGCGCCAGCAGTCCAGGGGGCGCGAACGAGCAGTACTTC. Its translation: CASSPGGANEQYF.

This chain uses TRBV9 with TRBJ2-7; tentatively, D is TRBD2 (5 bases). The CDR3 is 13 residues long. The germline V gene encodes CDR1 SGDLS and CDR2 YYNGEE. The V end lost 2 bases, the J end lost 10 bases, and 16 bases lay between the germline ends. The CDR3 loop reads CASSVSDTGDQYF. In DNA form, the CDR3 reads TGTGCCAGCAGCGTTAGCGACACCGGGGATCAGTACTTC.

The genes are TRBV28 and TRBJ2-5, with D perhaps given as TRBD1 or TRBD2 (6 bases each). The CDR3 runs 14 residues. The germline V gene encodes CDR1 MDHEN and CDR2 SYDVKM. V dropped 4 bases and J dropped 4 bases, with 13 bases sitting between them. The CDR3 reads CASSSQQGGETQYF. For the CDR3, the DNA is TGTGCCAGCAGTTCGCAACAGGGAGGAGAGACCCAGTACTTC.

On this clone: Since a much larger clone is just one base distant, this may be a read error. V is TRBV6-5 and J is TRBJ1-2; possibly TRBD1 for D (6 bases). The CDR3 is 13 amino acids. Germline V gives CDR1 MNHEY, CDR2 SVGAGI. DNA for the CDR3: TGTGCCAGCATTTACCCCAGGGGTAATGGCTACACCTTC. Encoded protein: CASIYPRGNGYTF.

Concerning this clone: This may arise from a read error, as a much more abundant clone is one base away. The J gene is TRBJ2-1, the V gene TRBV6-1; 8 positions agree with TRBD1. The CDR3 runs 15 residues. Germline trimming cut 5 bases from V and 8 bases from J; bases unmatched to any gene: 11. Germline assignment: CDR1 MNHNS and CDR2 SASEGT. DNA for the CDR3: TGTGCCAGCAGTAAAATGGGGACAGGAGTGGATGAGCAGTTCTTC. Protein product: CASSKMGTGVDEQFF.

The rearrangement joins TRBV11-2 to TRBJ1-1, with 7 bases aligning to TRBD1. The germline gives CDR1 SGHAT, CDR2 FQNNGV. The trim removed 5 bases at V and 1 base at J, leaving 10 bases unmatched. The CDR3 length is 16 residues. As DNA, the CDR3 is TGTGCCAGCAGCCACCCAAGACAGGGAGGGAACACTGAAGCTTTCTTT. This gives the protein CASSHPRQGGNTEAFF.